This section outlines one T cell receptor beta chain sequence together with its context. CDR1 is SGHRS, CDR2 YFSETQ, per germline. The CDR3 loop spans 15 amino acids. Trimming took off 3 bases at V and 2 bases at J, with 11 bases between the two ends. The data derive from a study of CD8 T cells in Susac syndrome. A quantity of about 0.5 to 1 ug RNA underwent reverse transcription using random hexamers. TCRdb reanalysed the immunoSEQ multiplex PCR reads using MiXCR and keeps one entry per CDR3 protein. The repertoire holds some 130,000 distinct CDR3 sequences, with around 91% as singletons. The chain couples TRBV5-1 to TRBJ2-2, with D possibly being TRBD1 (6 bases). Specimen: CD8+ T cells from PBMCs. This TCR was sampled from a human donor with multiple sclerosis. CDR3 nucleotide sequence: TGCGCCAGCAGCTCCTGGACAGATAACACCGGGGAGCTGTTTTTT. Translation: CASSSWTDNTGELFF.